The clone carrying this T cell receptor beta chain came up many times. Its antigen is unidentified. These data come from a study of early T cells in non-severe SARS-CoV-2 infection. Study-wide context: Chains stayed unpaired after sequencing of bulk RNA from unsorted whole blood. General observations from the study: Matching against VDJdb likely underestimated virus-specific expansions, favoring anti-spike CD8.

Unique molecular identifiers were attached to individual cDNA molecules. TCRdb fed the 5' RACE reads into MiXCR, producing one record per CDR3 protein. This sample has roughly 58,000 distinct CDR3 sequences; roughly 11% occur once, and the top ten carry roughly a tenth. The V end was cut by 3 bases, the J end by 7 bases, with 13 bases between. Germline values: CDR1 MNHEY, CDR2 SVGAGI. This CDR3 region has 15 residues. This TCR was sampled from an adult who was a healthcare worker with PCR-confirmed SARS-CoV-2 infection or an uninfected control (not recorded which). The specimen was whole blood. The chain employs TRBV6-5 and TRBJ2-6; D is unclear. As DNA, the CDR3 is TGTGCCAGCAGTTATCAGTCAAGTATAGCCAACGTCCTGACTTTC. This encodes CASSYQSSIANVLTF.